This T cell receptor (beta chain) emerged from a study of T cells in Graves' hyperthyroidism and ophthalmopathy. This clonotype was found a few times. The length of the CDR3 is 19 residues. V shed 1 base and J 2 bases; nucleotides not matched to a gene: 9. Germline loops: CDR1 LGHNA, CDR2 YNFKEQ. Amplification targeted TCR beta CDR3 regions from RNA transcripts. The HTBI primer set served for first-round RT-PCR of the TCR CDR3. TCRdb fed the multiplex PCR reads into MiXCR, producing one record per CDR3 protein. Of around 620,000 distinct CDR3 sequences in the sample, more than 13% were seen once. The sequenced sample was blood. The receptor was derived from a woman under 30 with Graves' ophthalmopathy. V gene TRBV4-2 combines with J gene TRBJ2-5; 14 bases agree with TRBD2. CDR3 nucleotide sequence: TGTGCCAGCAGCCAAGCTCCCTCGACTAGCGGGAGGGGGCAAGAGACCCAGTACTTC. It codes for CASSQAPSTSGRGQETQYF.